Each of the 8 T cell receptor beta chains below was sequenced from the same sample in a study of cytomegalovirus exposure and HLA in healthy donors. Amplification used 60 Vbeta primers and 13 Jbeta primers. Sequencing used immunoSEQ multiplex PCR; TCRdb keeps in-frame clones, though not all of them. The table includes about 140,000 clones, around 80% detected once. The sequenced material came from PBMCs. The receptors were gathered from a man over 45 in good health and CMV-seronegative.

The V call is TRBV18, the J call TRBJ2-7, with 7 positions matching TRBD2. Germline V gene data show CDR1 as KGHSH and CDR2 as LQKENI. The trim removed 3 bases at V and 4 bases at J, leaving 9 bases unmatched. The CDR3 has 15 amino acids. CDR3: CASSPRGRAEYEQYF. The CDR3 coding sequence is TGTGCCAGCTCACCGCGCGGGAGAGCGGAATACGAGCAGTACTTC.

The J gene is TRBJ2-2, the V gene TRBV15, with a tentative D call TRBD2 (6 bases). Germline V gene lookup returns CDR1 LNHNV and CDR2 YYDKDF (reference sequence). Trimming pared 3 bases from V and 8 bases from J, leaving 19 bases between. CDR3 size: 16 residues. The CDR3 loop is CATSRLDGGTRGELFF. DNA for the CDR3: TGTGCCACCAGCAGGCTTGACGGCGGGACGCGAGGGGAGCTGTTTTTT.

This chain joins TRBV5-4 and TRBJ2-1; 7 positions match TRBD2. The CDR3 totals 16 residues. Germline loops: CDR1 SGHNT, CDR2 YYREEE (reference sequence). J lost 1 base, V lost 3 bases, and 7 bases had no gene match. The CDR3 here is CASSSEAGPSYNEQFF. CDR3 DNA: TGTGCCAGCAGCTCGGAAGCGGGACCATCCTACAATGAGCAGTTCTTC.

The chain has TRBV9 and TRBJ2-3, with 9 bases fitting TRBD1. Germline CDR1 reads SGDLS; CDR2 reads YYNGEE. This CDR3 spans 17 amino acids. V shed 5 bases and J 4 bases; nucleotides not matched to a gene: 14. In nucleotides, the CDR3 is TGTGCCAGCAGTCCTAACAGGGGGCGGGGGCCCTCAGATACGCAGTATTTT. As protein: CASSPNRGRGPSDTQYF.

The chain couples TRBV5-4 to TRBJ1-1; TRBD1 matches 7 bases. Germline CDR1 SGHNT, CDR2 YYREEE (reference sequence). This CDR3 comprises 13 residues. Trimming cost V 0 bases and J 7 bases; bases outside gene matches: 3. In DNA form, the CDR3 reads TGTGCCAGCAGCTTGGCCGGGACAGATGAAGCTTTCTTT. Amino acid sequence: CASSLAGTDEAFF.

The chain uses TRBV18 and TRBJ1-1; D remains unclear. This CDR3 has 15 amino acids. The germline V and J ends were trimmed by 5 bases and 2 bases, with 15 bases remaining between them. The germline V gene encodes CDR1 KGHSH and CDR2 LQKENI. Here the CDR3 reads CASSDSVAGNTEAFF. CDR3 bases: TGTGCCAGCTCAGATAGCGTGGCGGGCAACACTGAAGCTTTCTTT.

V is TRBV12-5 and J is TRBJ2-7; TRBD1 matches at 8 bases. Germline V lookup: CDR1 LGHNT, CDR2 FRNRAP. V lost 5 bases and J lost 1; bases outside the gene matches: 7. The CDR3 spans 15 residues. The CDR3 DNA reads TGTGCTAGTGGTCTCGGACAGGGAATATCCTACGAGCAGTACTTC. Encoded protein: CASGLGQGISYEQYF.

This clone was detected a few times. The chain recombines TRBV6-4 with TRBJ2-1; 9 nucleotides line up with TRBD1. CDR3 size: 14 residues. J was trimmed by 8 bases and V by 2 bases; bases with no gene match: 4. Per the germline V gene, CDR1 is MRHNA and CDR2 is SNTAGT. The chain's CDR3 is CASSDTDRGYEQFF. The CDR3 DNA is TGTGCCAGCAGTGACACGGACAGGGGCTATGAGCAGTTCTTC.